These 7 T cell receptor beta chains came from one sample sequenced in a study of blood T cell repertoires in COVID-19 (TCRdb year 2020). The library came from the immunoSEQ multiplex PCR assay. Held by TCRdb, this immuneACCESS table contains in-frame sequences only and omits some clones. Under half of the omission traces to an unresolved V gene where checked; the cause of the rest is unknown. The sample records roughly 200,000 clones, around 83% of which are singletons. The ten biggest clones cover 4% to 5% of the sample. Sample: peripheral blood. The receptors shown here come from an elderly woman with acute or convalescent COVID-19.

This clone was seen a handful of times. V and J are TRBV5-1 and TRBJ1-5; D may be TRBD1 (5 bases). The CDR3 spans 15 residues. CDR1 and CDR2 (germline): SGHRS, YFSETQ. Trimming removed 2 bases from V and 0 bases from J, with 9 bases in between. CDR3 DNA: TGCGCCAGCAGCTTTTCAGGGCTTAGCAATCAGCCCCAGCATTTT. Encoded protein: CASSFSGLSNQPQHF.

CDR3 in DNA: TGTGCCAGCTCACAATCGGGGTCTCTGGAGACAGATACGCAGTATTTT. This codes for CASSQSGSLETDTQYF. The chain links TRBV18 to TRBJ2-3; the D gene is possibly TRBD2 (5 bases). Germline loops: CDR1 KGHSH, CDR2 LQKENI. Deletions cut 4 bases from V and 3 bases from J, with 17 bases between. This CDR3 has 16 residues. The full variable domain, with the rest looked up from reference TRBV18 and TRBJ2-3, is NAGVMQNPRHLVRRRGQEARLRCSPMKGHSHVYWYRQLPEEGLKFMVYLQKENIIDESGMPKERFSAEFPKEGPSILRIQQVVRGDSAAYFCASSQSGSLETDTQYFGPGTRLTVL.

The chain carries TRBV9 and TRBJ1-2; TRBD1 agrees at 8 bases. The CDR3 is 15 residues long. CDR1 is SGDLS and CDR2 is YYNGEE in the germline V gene. Germline trimming cut 2 bases from V and 3 bases from J; bases unmatched to any gene: 6. The chain's CDR3 is CASSVDRGQYYGYTF. The CDR3 DNA follows: TGTGCCAGCAGCGTTGACAGGGGCCAATACTATGGCTACACCTTC.

This chain links TRBV3-1 (or the pseudogene TRBV3-2) with TRBJ1-1; TRBD1 is a possible D gene (5 bases). Germline values: CDR1 LGHDT, CDR2 YNNKEL (reference sequence). V lost 1 base to trimming and J lost 11 bases, with 11 bases between them. The CDR3 contains 12 residues. The CDR3 sequence: CASSQGARAAFF. The DNA of the CDR3 is TGTGCCAGCAGCCAAGGGGCCAGGGCGGCTTTCTTT.

The genes are TRBV6-5 and TRBJ2-1, with TRBD1 matching 8 bases. The CDR3 consists of 15 residues. V lost 0 bases and J lost 6; bases outside the gene matches: 4. CDR1 and CDR2 from the germline V gene are MNHEY and SVGAGI. DNA of the CDR3: TGTGCCAGCAGTTACTCTCAGGGGGCCCTCAATGAGCAGTTCTTC. Translating gives CASSYSQGALNEQFF.

The chain uses TRBV7-2 and TRBJ1-3; possibly TRBD1 for D (5 bases). This CDR3 comprises 14 residues. V was shortened by 3 bases and J by 3 bases, with 9 bases between the two germline ends. CDR1 and CDR2 from the germline V gene are SGHTA and FQGNSA. CDR3 protein: CASSFARVGNTIYF. The CDR3, as DNA: TGTGCCAGCAGCTTCGCCAGGGTTGGAAACACCATATATTTT.

V and J are TRBV2 and TRBJ1-5, with 7 bases matching TRBD1. The CDR3 length is 15 residues. Germline CDR1 and CDR2: SNHLY and FYNNEI. The V segment lost 5 bases and the J segment 2 bases; nucleotides outside the gene matches: 6. CDR3 residues: CASSRDSLGNQPQHF. DNA of the CDR3: TGTGCCAGCAGTAGGGACAGTCTAGGCAATCAGCCCCAGCATTTT.